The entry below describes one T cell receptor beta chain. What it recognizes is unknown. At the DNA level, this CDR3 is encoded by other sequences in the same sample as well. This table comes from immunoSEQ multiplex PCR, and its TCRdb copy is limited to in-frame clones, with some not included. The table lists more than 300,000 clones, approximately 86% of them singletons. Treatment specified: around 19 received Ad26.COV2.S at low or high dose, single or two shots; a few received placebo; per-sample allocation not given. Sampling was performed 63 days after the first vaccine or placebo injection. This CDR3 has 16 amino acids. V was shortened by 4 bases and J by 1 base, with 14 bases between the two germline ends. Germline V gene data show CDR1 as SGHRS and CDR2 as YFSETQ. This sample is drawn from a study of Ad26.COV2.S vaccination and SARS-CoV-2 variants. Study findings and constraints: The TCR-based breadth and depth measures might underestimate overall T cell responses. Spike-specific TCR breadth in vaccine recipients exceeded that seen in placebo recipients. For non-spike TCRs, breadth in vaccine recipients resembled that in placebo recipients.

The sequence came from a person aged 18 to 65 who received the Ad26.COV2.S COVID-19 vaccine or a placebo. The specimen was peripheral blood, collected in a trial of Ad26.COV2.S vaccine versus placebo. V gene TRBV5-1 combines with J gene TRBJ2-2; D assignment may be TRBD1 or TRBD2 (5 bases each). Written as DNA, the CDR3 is TGCGCCAGCAGCCCCGGCCCTGGGGGGAACACCGGGGAGCTGTTTTTT. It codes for CASSPGPGGNTGELFF.